The 5 T cell receptor beta chains given below trace back to one sample, sequenced in a study of identical twins. MiXCR, run by TCRdb on the 5' RACE reads, gives a single entry per CDR3 protein. The sample lists approximately 1.8 million distinct CDR3 sequences; less than 40% were seen once. Source material: cord blood. The receptors originated from a newborn girl in good health.

This clonotype came up a few times. The rearrangement joins TRBV6-1 to TRBJ1-2; TRBD1 agrees at 11 bases. In germline, CDR1 is MNHNS, CDR2 SASEGT. After removal of 1 base from V and 8 bases from J, the junction contained 3 bases not matched to a gene. The CDR3 is 14 residues long. The DNA for the CDR3 is TGTGCCAGCAGTGAAGGGACAGGGGGCGAGGGCTACACCTTC. This encodes CASSEGTGGEGYTF.

This clonotype showed up just a few times. This chain uses TRBV12-3 or TRBV12-4 with TRBJ2-7; 11 bases fit TRBD2. The CDR3 extends over 18 amino acids. The V and J ends lost 6 bases and 7 bases, in that order; junction bases with no gene match: 20. Written as DNA, the CDR3 is TGTGCCAGCAGGGGACTAGCGGCCGAACCAAACTCCTACAATGAGCAGTACTTC. Residues: CASRGLAAEPNSYNEQYF.

The genes are TRBV5-1 and TRBJ1-6; D is unresolved. V shed 5 bases and J shed 5 bases, with 8 bases lying between them. The CDR3 has 13 amino acids. Per germline, CDR1 SGHRS and CDR2 YFSETQ. The CDR3 nucleotides are TGCGCCAGCAGGTATACGGATAATTCACCCCTCCACTTT. Protein sequence: CASRYTDNSPLHF.

This chain links TRBV3-1 with TRBJ2-7; D perhaps matches TRBD2 (6 bases). The V gene's germline CDR1 is LGHDT and CDR2 YNNKEL (reference sequence). The CDR3 consists of 13 residues. Trimming took off 1 base at V and 10 bases at J, with 14 bases between the two ends. CDR3 in amino acids: CASSQGRLGDQYF. The CDR3 nucleotides are TGTGCCAGCAGCCAAGGAAGACTAGGGGATCAGTACTTC.

This clonotype was detected a few times. The chain has TRBV5-1 and TRBJ1-2; 7 bases map to TRBD1. V shed 4 bases, J shed 4 bases, and the junction held 7 bases outside the gene matches. The length of the CDR3 is 14 residues. From germline, CDR1 is SGHRS and CDR2 YFSETQ. In DNA, the CDR3 is TGCGCCAGCAGCGATGACAGGGCGGGCTATGGCTACACCTTC. Protein: CASSDDRAGYGYTF.